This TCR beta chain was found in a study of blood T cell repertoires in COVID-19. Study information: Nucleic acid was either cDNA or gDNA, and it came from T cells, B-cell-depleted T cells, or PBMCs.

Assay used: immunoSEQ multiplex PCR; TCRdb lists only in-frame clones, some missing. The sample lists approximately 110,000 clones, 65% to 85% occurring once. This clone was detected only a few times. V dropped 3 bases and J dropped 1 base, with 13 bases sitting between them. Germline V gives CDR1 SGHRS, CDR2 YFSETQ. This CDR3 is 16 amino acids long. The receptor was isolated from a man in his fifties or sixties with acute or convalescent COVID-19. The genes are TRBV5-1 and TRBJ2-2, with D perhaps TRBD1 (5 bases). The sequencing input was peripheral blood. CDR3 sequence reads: CASSSPSGLNTGELFF. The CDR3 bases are TGCGCCAGCAGCTCCCCGTCAGGGTTGAACACCGGGGAGCTGTTTTTT.